These T cell receptor beta chains were read from a single sample in a study of T cells expressing NK-cell markers. TCRdb reprocessed the 5' RACE reads, keeping one entry per CDR3 protein, no DNA. The repertoire table contains about 440,000 distinct CDR3 sequences. Sequencing was carried out using blood T cells: a sorted CD56 or NKG2C T cell subset, CD4+ or CD8+ T cells, or bulk PBMC T cells (not recorded which). The source of these receptors is a woman aged 18-69 years in good health. CDR3s include the opening cysteine and the closing phenylalanine or tryptophan.

J,V,length,CDR3
TRBJ2-3,TRBV5-1,14,CASSLSRPSDTQYF
TRBJ2-7,TRBV27,16,CASSLRASGSSYEQYF
TRBJ2-3,TRBV29-1,12,CSARLGADTQYF
TRBJ1-2,TRBV2,16,CASSSKTLQGTRGYTF
TRBJ2-2,TRBV27,14,CASSSGPKTGELFF
TRBJ2-4,TRBV27,14,CASRYGTGGNIQYF
TRBJ1-1,TRBV7-8,13,CASSVWLNTEAFF
TRBJ2-3,TRBV7-3,13,CASSPDNTDTQYF
TRBJ2-1,TRBV18,18,CASSPQALAGPFGNEQFF
TRBJ2-6,TRBV27,15,CASSLLGSGANVLTF
TRBJ1-5,TRBV28,13,CASSWRGNQPQHF
TRBJ2-4,TRBV4-3,12,CASSQGGGRTYF
TRBJ2-6,TRBV3-1,18,CASSQRVPGSSGANVLTF
TRBJ2-2,TRBV29-1,15,CSAQPGGPGTGELFF
TRBJ2-1,TRBV11-3,16,CASSPRGSDSYNEQFF
TRBJ1-3,TRBV18,16,CASSYSQGSSGNTIYF
TRBJ2-1,TRBV12-3/TRBV12-4,19,CASSPDRTSGRGGYNEQFF
TRBJ2-1,TRBV4-1,15,CASSLYPDRSYEQFF
TRBJ1-2,TRBV7-3,16,CASSFQGSGVRDGYTF
TRBJ1-5,TRBV18,16,CASSHSGGAGNQPQHF
TRBJ2-2,TRBV11-2,18,CASSLFKGGQRNTGELFF
TRBJ2-3,TRBV7-3,16,CASSLTTGTSYDTQYF
TRBJ2-1,TRBV7-3,17,CASSSALGVSSYNEQFF
TRBJ1-6,TRBV20-1,14,CSARRSLYNSPLHF
TRBJ2-3,TRBV5-1,13,CASWRGNTDTQYF